These 20 T cell receptor beta chains were all obtained from the same sample, sequenced in a study of PD-L1 blockade in urothelial cancer. Profiled with immunoSEQ multiplex PCR; TCRdb holds only in-frame clones, not every one. Seen here are some 53,000 clones, around 74% observed once, and the top ten hold approximately 4.3%. This sample's time point: pretreatment peripheral blood. The material sequenced was PBMCs, taken around atezolizumab (anti-PD-L1) treatment. These receptors all come from a man between 65 and 85 years old with urothelial cancer.

The chain carries TRBV7-6 and TRBJ1-3, with a weak D call TRBD1 (5 bases). Trimming pared 4 bases from V and 4 bases from J, leaving 20 bases between. This CDR3 is built from 17 residues. Germline CDR1 SGHVS, CDR2 FNYEAQ. CDR3 in amino acids: CASSSLRGPGSGNTIYF. The DNA for the CDR3 is TGTGCCAGCAGCTCCCTTAGGGGTCCAGGTTCAGGAAACACCATATATTTT.

The gene calls are TRBV5-6 and TRBJ2-5, with TRBD1 matching over 10 bases. J was trimmed by 9 bases and V by 0 bases; bases with no gene match: 5. Germline assignment: CDR1 SGHDT and CDR2 YYEEEE. This CDR3 contains 14 residues. CDR3 region: CASSLVSGQGSQYF. As DNA, the CDR3 is TGTGCCAGCAGCTTGGTTTCGGGACAGGGGTCCCAGTACTTC.

As DNA, the CDR3 is TGTGCCAGTTGGGCGGACAGACGGGACACTGAAGCTTTCTTT. It specifies CASWADRRDTEAFF. The rearrangement links TRBV19 to TRBJ1-1, with D tentatively TRBD1 (6 bases). The germline gives CDR1 LNHDA, CDR2 SQIVND (reference sequence). V was clipped by 8 bases and J by 3 bases, with 16 bases between them. The CDR3 is made up of 14 amino acids.

V usage is TRBV6-5 and J usage is TRBJ2-7; 10 bases are shared with TRBD2. This CDR3 has 15 amino acids. The ends lost 6 bases at V and 2 bases at J; junction bases unmatched: 7. CDR1 and CDR2 from the germline V gene are MNHEY and SVGAGI. The CDR3 coding sequence is TGTGCCAGCAGGCCGACTAGCGGGCTAGCCTACGAGCAGTACTTC. Its protein product is CASRPTSGLAYEQYF.

J is TRBJ2-5 and V is TRBV2; 7 nucleotides agree with TRBD1. Germline V CDR1 and CDR2: SNHLY, FYNNEI. Trimming removed 7 bases from V and 2 bases from J; junction bases left unmatched: 7. The CDR3 spans 14 residues. CDR3 amino acids: CASTTDRRQETQYF. In nucleotides, the CDR3 is TGTGCCAGCACCACGGACAGGCGTCAAGAGACCCAGTACTTC.

Worth noting for this clone: One end of the junction varies from germline; a read error may be responsible. V and J are TRBV6-1 and TRBJ1-5; 7 bases are a match to TRBD1. This CDR3 has 13 residues. The germline V gene encodes CDR1 MNHNS and CDR2 SASEGT. In nucleotides, the CDR3 is TGTGCCAGCAGCGAACAAATACAGGGGTTCGCGAATTTT. Translating it yields CASSEQIQGFANF.

This clone was observed a handful of times. The chain employs TRBV4-2 and TRBJ1-5; 8 positions agree with TRBD1. Germline V lookup: CDR1 LGHNA, CDR2 YNFKEQ. The CDR3 is 19 amino acids. The ends lost 0 bases at V and 0 bases at J; junction bases unmatched: 10. CDR3 in DNA: TGTGCCAGCAGCCAAGATGACGACAGGGGATCCCTTAGCAATCAGCCCCAGCATTTT. It yields the protein CASSQDDDRGSLSNQPQHF.

The rearrangement uses TRBV5-6 and TRBJ1-4; D may be TRBD1 (5 bases). Germline V gene lookup returns CDR1 SGHDT and CDR2 YYEEEE. This CDR3 comprises 13 residues. V gave up 7 bases and J gave up 2 bases, with 9 bases separating them. The CDR3 spells CASRRQTNEKLFF. CDR3 nucleotide sequence: TGTGCCAGCCGACGACAGACTAATGAAAAACTGTTTTTT.

This clone was detected once. The chain links TRBV5-6 to TRBJ2-1; maybe TRBD2 (6 bases). The CDR3 contains 14 residues. The V end lost 3 bases, the J end lost 7 bases, and 14 bases lay between the germline ends. Germline CDR1 is SGHDT and CDR2 is YYEEEE. The CDR3 protein is CASSSSIGGNEQFF. DNA for the CDR3: TGTGCCAGCAGCTCGTCCATAGGAGGGAATGAGCAGTTCTTC.

The V and J genes are TRBV28 and TRBJ2-3; 10 bases fit TRBD2. The CDR3 has 17 residues. J gave up 0 bases and V 2 bases, and 5 bases lay outside the gene matches. Germline lookup yields CDR1 MDHEN and CDR2 SYDVKM. This chain's CDR3 is CASSLTPSGGSTDTQYF. As DNA, the CDR3 is TGTGCCAGCAGTTTAACTCCTAGCGGGGGTAGCACAGATACGCAGTATTTT.

This rearrangement joins TRBV7-2 to TRBJ1-5; D possibly corresponds to TRBD1 (5 bases). Germline values: CDR1 SGHTA, CDR2 FQGNSA. This CDR3 has 14 residues. V was pared by 1 base and J by 9 bases, with 13 bases between. The CDR3 DNA is TGTGCCAGCAGCTTAGAACCCCTGGGGGGGCCCCAGCATTTT. Translated: CASSLEPLGGPQHF.

The chain carries TRBV30 and TRBJ2-5, with D maybe TRBD2 (6 bases). Between the trimmed V and J ends, which lost 2 bases and 2 bases, there was a span of 12 bases. Per the germline V gene, CDR1 is GTSNPN and CDR2 is SVGIG (reference sequence). The CDR3 is 14 residues long. The CDR3 sequence: CAWSKMEGQETQYF. DNA of the CDR3: TGTGCCTGGAGTAAAATGGAGGGACAAGAGACCCAGTACTTC.

The CDR3 DNA reads TGTGCCAGCAGTCACGACAGGGGGCGCGGAGAGACCCAGTACTTC. Its protein is CASSHDRGRGETQYF. This chain connects TRBV27 to TRBJ2-5, with TRBD1 matching over 10 bases. V was clipped by 5 bases and J by 4 bases; unmatched bases: 7. This CDR3 region has 15 residues. CDR1 MNHEY and CDR2 SMNVEV come from the germline V gene (reference sequence).

The chain employs TRBV7-2 and TRBJ2-2; D is perhaps TRBD2 (6 bases). V lost 1 base and J lost 6, with 9 bases in between. Per germline, CDR1 SGHTA and CDR2 FQGNSA. The CDR3 extends over 14 amino acids. Written as DNA, the CDR3 is TGTGCCAGCAGCTTAGGGGGGGTTGCCGGGGAGCTGTTTTTT. Translating gives CASSLGGVAGELFF. Using reference TRBV7-2 and TRBJ2-2 for the parts outside the CDR3, the full variable domain is GAGVSQSPSNKVTEKGKDVELRCDPISGHTALYWYRQSLGQGLEFLIYFQGNSAPDKSGLPSDRFSAERTGGSVSTLTIQRTQQEDSAVYLCASSLGGVAGELFFGEGSRLTVL.

This chain uses TRBV6-5 with TRBJ1-1; TRBD1 aligns across 8 bases. Germline-derived CDR1 and CDR2 are MNHEY and SVGAGI. The CDR3 runs 14 residues. With 5 bases clipped from V and 4 bases from J, the junction kept 6 bases outside the gene matches. The CDR3 is CASSRQGFSTEAFF. The CDR3 nucleotides are TGTGCCAGCAGTCGACAGGGGTTTTCCACTGAAGCTTTCTTT.

V gene TRBV6-5 combines with J gene TRBJ2-7, with D maybe TRBD1 (5 bases). There are 15 residues in the CDR3. Per the germline V gene, CDR1 is MNHEY and CDR2 is SVGAGI. Deletions cut 0 bases from V and 3 bases from J, with 12 bases between. The CDR3 loop reads CASSYSLAGYYEQYF. In DNA form, the CDR3 reads TGTGCCAGCAGTTACTCGCTGGCAGGGTACTACGAGCAGTACTTC.

The CDR3 reads CASSLDSSGANVLTF. In DNA form, the CDR3 reads TGTGCCAGCAGCTTGGACAGCTCTGGGGCCAACGTCCTGACTTTC. This chain links TRBV5-6 with TRBJ2-6; D not certain. The CDR3 contains 15 residues. V was pared by 0 bases and J by 0 bases, with 4 bases between. The germline gives CDR1 SGHDT, CDR2 YYEEEE.

This sequence joins TRBV5-6 and TRBJ2-3, with 10 positions matching TRBD2. Per the germline V gene, CDR1 is SGHDT and CDR2 is YYEEEE. This CDR3 is built from 15 residues. V was clipped by 4 bases and J by 4 bases; unmatched bases: 6. The CDR3 spells CASSQPSGRPDTQYF. DNA of the CDR3: TGTGCCAGCAGCCAACCTAGCGGGAGACCAGATACGCAGTATTTT.

This chain uses TRBV27 with TRBJ1-2, with 7 positions matching TRBD1. CDR3 length: 15 residues. V lost 4 bases, J lost 1 base, and 6 bases stayed unmatched. Germline CDR1 MNHEY, CDR2 SMNVEV (reference sequence). CDR3 nucleotides: TGTGCCAGCAGTTCCTTGACAGGGATTAACTATGGCTACACCTTC. Its translation: CASSSLTGINYGYTF.

The rearrangement uses TRBV28 and TRBJ1-5; 7 bases match TRBD1. V was clipped by 8 bases and J by 4 bases; unmatched bases: 8. Germline lookup yields CDR1 MDHEN and CDR2 SYDVKM. The CDR3 has 14 amino acids. As DNA, the CDR3 is TGTGCCAGCCAGACAGGGCCGGGGAATCAGCCCCAGCATTTT. This translates into CASQTGPGNQPQHF. The complete variable domain, with remaining parts taken from reference TRBV28 and TRBJ1-5, reads DVKVTQSSRYLVKRTGEKVFLECVQDMDHENMFWYRQDPGLGLRLIYFSYDVKMKEKGDIPEGYSVSREKKERFSLILESASTNQTSMYLCASQTGPGNQPQHFGDGTRLSIL.